The sequence of this TCR beta chain was determined in a study of identifying expanded T cells in peripheral blood. Points from the study as a whole: Technical replicates showed around 1.2 changed clones; about two weeks 15 to 20; four weeks 19. Variance in clone template counts between approximately 2-week samples significantly increased with total template count across all healthy donors.

Of note for this clone: Antigen: not known.

Healthy donors had no documented immune events, such as infections, while sampled. The CDR3 runs to 17 residues. V shed 1 base and J 6 bases; nucleotides not matched to a gene: 11. Some clones are missing from TCRdb's copy, which holds only in-frame ones; the method was immunoSEQ multiplex PCR. The sample lists around 90,000 clones; about nine tenths were seen once. V and J are TRBV6-7 and TRBJ2-1; 8 bases align to TRBD1. TRBV6-7 is identified as an open reading frame with a role that is uncertain. The sequenced material came from blood. The sequence came from a person between 18 and 69 years old in good health. The CDR3 region has the DNA TGTGCCAGCAGTTACTTAAAGGACAGGGAAGGGGTCAATGAGCAGTTCTTC. Amino acids: CASSYLKDREGVNEQFF.